A single sample gave rise to the 21 T cell receptor beta chains below, sequenced in a study of shared clonotypes between healthy human individuals. The repertoire was sequenced with immunoSEQ multiplex PCR; TCRdb's copy has only in-frame clones and lacks some. The repertoire includes under 600,000 clones, roughly 95% of them detected once, and approximately 0.06% sits in the top ten. Sequences were obtained from naive CD4+ T cells sorted from blood. Subset noted: CD45RA+ positively selected. The receptor set was obtained from a woman aged 30 to 39 in good health.

This clone was seen only a few times. This sequence joins TRBV10-2 and TRBJ1-2, with 7 positions matching TRBD1. The ends lost 3 bases at V and 0 bases at J; junction bases unmatched: 10. The CDR3 extends over 17 amino acids. From germline, CDR1 is WSHSY and CDR2 SAAADI. The CDR3 loop is CASSDRWGQQSNYGYTF. The CDR3 DNA is TGCGCCAGCAGTGACCGGTGGGGACAGCAATCTAACTATGGCTACACCTTC.

The chain links TRBV19 to TRBJ1-2, with D unclear. Germline loops: CDR1 LNHDA, CDR2 SQIVND (reference sequence). CDR3 length: 9 residues. V lost 11 bases and J 7 bases, leaving 8 bases between the germline ends. This CDR3 is CAPWGGYTF. In DNA, the CDR3 is TGTGCCCCTTGGGGTGGCTACACCTTC.

This clone appeared a single time. V gene TRBV29-1 combines with J gene TRBJ1-2; TRBD1 aligns across 8 bases. Germline V gene sequence: CDR1 SQVTM, CDR2 ANQGSEA. The CDR3 spans 14 residues. Losses at the gene ends were 1 base for V and 5 bases for J; bases not matched to a gene: 6. CDR3 sequence: CSVEGTGQDYGYTF. The CDR3 bases are TGCAGCGTTGAAGGAACGGGACAGGATTATGGCTACACCTTC.

The CDR3 sequence is CASSPRGGTDTQYF. CDR3 sequence (DNA): TGTGCCAGCAGCCCGCGGGGGGGCACAGATACGCAGTATTTT. The rearrangement uses TRBV7-9 and TRBJ2-3, with 8 bases aligning to TRBD2. Trimming took 5 bases from V and 1 from J; bases not matched to a gene: 2. This CDR3 spans 14 amino acids. The germline CDR1 and CDR2 sequences are SEHNR and FQNEAQ (reference sequence). Full variable domain (missing parts from reference TRBV7-9 and TRBJ2-3): DTGVSQNPRHKITKRGQNVTFRCDPISEHNRLYWYRQTLGQGPEFLTYFQNEAQLEKSRLLSDRFSAERPKGSFSTLEIQRTEQGDSAMYLCASSPRGGTDTQYFGPGTRLTVL.

The rearrangement links TRBV28 to TRBJ1-1; 7 nucleotides line up with TRBD1. Looked up from germline, CDR1 is MDHEN and CDR2 is SYDVKM. This CDR3 has 15 residues. V trimming: 4 bases; J trimming: 0 bases; junction bases outside the gene matches: 5. The DNA of the CDR3 is TGTGCCAGCAGTTACCAGGACAGGATGAACACTGAAGCTTTCTTT. As protein: CASSYQDRMNTEAFF. The whole variable domain, filled in from reference TRBV28 and TRBJ1-1, reads DVKVTQSSRYLVKRTGEKVFLECVQDMDHENMFWYRQDPGLGLRLIYFSYDVKMKEKGDIPEGYSVSREKKERFSLILESASTNQTSMYLCASSYQDRMNTEAFFGQGTRLTVV.

The V and J genes are TRBV6-4 and TRBJ2-5; D is unclear. The length of the CDR3 is 14 residues. Germline V gene lookup returns CDR1 MRHNA and CDR2 SNTAGT. The ends were cut back, 9 bases at V and 5 bases at J, with 19 bases in the middle. The CDR3 reads CARENGKARETQYF. The DNA for the CDR3 is TGTGCCAGGGAAAACGGTAAGGCCCGGGAGACCCAGTACTTC.

The rearrangement links TRBV29-1 to TRBJ2-5; D is perhaps TRBD1 or TRBD2 (5 bases each). V lost 4 bases and J lost 5, with 14 bases in between. Germline V lookup: CDR1 SQVTM, CDR2 ANQGSEA. This CDR3 has 13 residues. CDR3 sequence reads: CSVVGGDYETQYF. The DNA of the CDR3 is TGCAGCGTTGTTGGGGGAGACTATGAGACCCAGTACTTC.

Only one count was recorded for this clone. V usage is TRBV2 and J usage is TRBJ2-3, with 7 bases lining up with TRBD1. Per the germline V gene, CDR1 is SNHLY and CDR2 is FYNNEI. The CDR3 has 14 amino acids. With V trimmed by 4 bases and J by 1 base, 2 bases remained unmatched. The chain's CDR3 is CASSGQGGTDTQYF. CDR3 coding DNA: TGTGCCAGCAGTGGTCAGGGGGGCACAGATACGCAGTATTTT.

The chain recombines TRBV29-1 with TRBJ2-5; D call uncertain. The germline CDR1 and CDR2 sequences are SQVTM and ANQGSEA. The germline V and J ends were trimmed by 7 bases and 2 bases, with 14 bases remaining between them. This CDR3 comprises 13 residues. The CDR3 protein is CSAQGIGQETQYF. DNA for the CDR3: TGCAGCGCCCAAGGGATAGGACAAGAGACCCAGTACTTC.

A note on this clone: Sequence at one end of the junction differs from germline and may be a read error. This specimen includes other DNA sequences encoding the same CDR3. The chain carries TRBV7-2 and TRBJ2-7; TRBD2 agrees at 9 bases. Germline loops: CDR1 SGHTA, CDR2 FQGNSA. This CDR3 has 14 residues. CDR3 sequence: CASSLAGSSYEQYF. The DNA of the CDR3 is TGTGCCAGCAGCCTAGCGGGAAGCTCCTACGAGCAGTACTTC.

The rearrangement joins TRBV7-8 to TRBJ2-7; D tentatively reads TRBD1 or TRBD2 (5 bases each). The CDR3 sequence is 15 residues long. The V and J ends lost 2 bases and 3 bases respectively, with 14 bases between them. CDR1 SGHVS and CDR2 FQNEAQ come from the germline V gene. CDR3 sequence (DNA): TGTGCCAGCAGCTTACCGGGGTTGGGGGTCTACGAGCAGTACTTC. Amino acid sequence: CASSLPGLGVYEQYF.

V usage is TRBV5-4 and J usage is TRBJ2-7, with D perhaps TRBD1 or TRBD2 (5 bases each). V was pared by 2 bases and J by 6 bases, with 15 bases between. CDR1 and CDR2 (germline): SGHNT, YYREEE (reference sequence). This CDR3 is 14 amino acids long. The CDR3 DNA is TGTGCCAGCAGCTTATGGGGGACCCGTGGCGAGCAGTACTTC. Its translation is CASSLWGTRGEQYF.

This clone came up once. The chain employs TRBV18 and TRBJ2-7; D is uncertain. The V end lost 4 bases, the J end lost 0 bases, and 10 bases lay between the germline ends. Germline CDR1 is KGHSH and CDR2 is LQKENI. The length of the CDR3 is 14 residues. This CDR3 is CASSQPGISYEQYF. The CDR3 nucleotides read TGTGCCAGCTCACAACCAGGCATCTCCTACGAGCAGTACTTC. The full variable domain, with the rest looked up from reference TRBV18 and TRBJ2-7, is NAGVMQNPRHLVRRRGQEARLRCSPMKGHSHVYWYRQLPEEGLKFMVYLQKENIIDESGMPKERFSAEFPKEGPSILRIQQVVRGDSAAYFCASSQPGISYEQYFGPGTRLTVT.

This chain connects TRBV6-1 to TRBJ2-6; D is uncertain. Looked up from germline, CDR1 is MNHNS and CDR2 is SASEGT. V lost 4 bases and J 1 base, leaving 5 bases between the germline ends. The CDR3 spans 14 residues. The CDR3 region has the DNA TGTGCCAGCAGTGTAGGTTCTGGGGCCAACGTCCTGACTTTC. It specifies CASSVGSGANVLTF.

On this clone itself: Distinct nucleotide sequences in the sample also encode this CDR3. This rearrangement joins TRBV2 to TRBJ1-5, with a weak D call TRBD1 (5 bases). CDR3 length equals 14 residues. Germline V gene sequence: CDR1 SNHLY, CDR2 FYNNEI. The V end lost 4 bases, the J end lost 2 bases, and 9 bases lay between the germline ends. CDR3 nucleotide sequence: TGTGCCAGCAGTGCGGGGCAGGGCAATCAGCCCCAGCATTTT. This encodes CASSAGQGNQPQHF. Full variable domain (outside the CDR3, taken from reference TRBV2 and TRBJ1-5): EPEVTQTPSHQVTQMGQEVILRCVPISNHLYFYWYRQILGQKVEFLVSFYNNEISEKSEIFDDQFSVERPDGSNFTLKIRSTKLEDSAMYFCASSAGQGNQPQHFGDGTRLSIL.

The gene calls are TRBV14 and TRBJ2-1, with TRBD2 as a possible D gene (6 bases). Germline assignment: CDR1 SGHDN and CDR2 FVKESK. The CDR3 has 14 amino acids. V dropped 3 bases and J dropped 6 bases, with 12 bases sitting between them. This chain's CDR3 is CASSHRELFNEQFF. The CDR3 DNA reads TGTGCCAGCAGCCACCGGGAGTTGTTCAATGAGCAGTTCTTC.

This clone came up once. The chain combines TRBV27 with TRBJ2-5; TRBD2 matches at 7 bases. The J call may be mistaken, given a closer DNA end match to TRBJ2-7. This CDR3 spans 17 amino acids. Germline assignment: CDR1 MNHEY and CDR2 SMNVEV (reference sequence). The CDR3 protein is CASSLSRGGGSSYEQYF. CDR3 nucleotides: TGTGCCAGCAGTTTATCTCGTGGGGGGGGGAGCTCCTACGAGCAGTACTTC.

This chain uses TRBV6-1 with TRBJ2-1; D is unresolved. This CDR3 region has 14 residues. In germline, CDR1 is MNHNS, CDR2 SASEGT. Trimming took off 5 bases at V and 4 bases at J, with 12 bases between the two ends. The CDR3, as DNA: TGTGCCAGCAGTTTGGCGCCGGTTTACAATGAGCAGTTCTTC. It codes for CASSLAPVYNEQFF.

The J gene is TRBJ2-7, the V gene TRBV28; D gene uncertain. The CDR3 runs 11 residues. Deletions cut 7 bases from V and 3 bases from J, with 7 bases between. Germline CDR1 reads MDHEN; CDR2 reads SYDVKM. The CDR3 coding sequence is TGTGCCAGCACGAGCGTCTACGAGCAGTACTTC. Translating gives CASTSVYEQYF.

The chain links TRBV14 to TRBJ2-2; TRBD2 matches at 9 bases. V was pared by 0 bases and J by 5 bases, with 16 bases of the junction left unmatched. Germline loops: CDR1 SGHDN, CDR2 FVKESK. The CDR3 covers 20 residues. The CDR3 is CASSQDGGRAPFVWTGELFF. CDR3 bases: TGTGCCAGCAGCCAAGACGGCGGGAGGGCCCCATTCGTGTGGACCGGGGAGCTGTTTTTT.

The CDR3 sequence: CASSRSGMRRDEQFF. CDR3 nucleotides: TGTGCCAGCAGCCGCTCGGGTATGAGGAGGGATGAGCAGTTCTTC. The chain uses TRBV7-9 and TRBJ2-1; D is possibly TRBD2 (6 bases). Per the germline V gene, CDR1 is SEHNR and CDR2 is FQNEAQ (reference sequence). With 5 bases removed from V and 8 bases from J, the gap between germline ends came to 19 bases. The CDR3 has 15 amino acids.